This T cell receptor beta chain was captured by sequencing in a study of control samples from healthy donors and cancer patients. Trimming pared 6 bases from V and 2 bases from J, leaving 4 bases between. Germline CDR1 is MNHEY and CDR2 is SVGAGI. The CDR3 sequence is 11 residues long. Here immunoSEQ multiplex PCR was the method, and the copy in TCRdb shows in-frame clones only, minus some. The data hold approximately 180,000 clones, with 94% observed a single time. This chain joins TRBV6-5 and TRBJ2-5; D is undetermined. The clonotype was recovered from a woman under 30 in good health. Sequencing was performed on blood. This CDR3 is CASRRQETQYF. The CDR3, as DNA: TGTGCCAGCAGACGTCAAGAGACCCAGTACTTC.